Listed below are T cell receptor beta chains from one sample, sequenced in a study of shared clonotypes between healthy human individuals. Data came from immunoSEQ multiplex PCR; TCRdb stores just in-frame clones and leaves some out. The repertoire holds about 1 million clones, with approximately 70% as singletons. Material: memory CD4+ T cells sorted from blood. The receptors shown here come from a man between 18 and 35 years old in good health. Both conserved end residues are part of each CDR3. The D gene is left open where the match is weak. Clone size is not always given. Where it is, it says once, few, many or a class for expanded clones.

TRBD1,TRBJ2-7,TRBV28,few,TGTGCCAGCAGTCCAGACGTAAACAGGGGCTCTCACGAGCAGTACTTC,CASSPDVNRGSHEQYF
-,TRBJ2-7,TRBV4-3,few,TGCGCCAGCAGCCGAGTAGCTTCGGACGGTTCCTACGAGCAGTACTTC,CASSRVASDGSYEQYF
-,TRBJ1-1,TRBV4-1,-,TGCGCCAGCAGCCAAGACGTGGTGAACACTGAAGCTTTCTTT,CASSQDVVNTEAFF
TRBD2,TRBJ2-1,TRBV27,-,TGTGCCAGCAGTTCCCCCAGCGGGGGCGACAATGAGCAGTTCTTC,CASSSPSGGDNEQFF
-,TRBJ2-1,TRBV7-2,few,TGTGCCAGCAGCTTATCATACAATGAGCAGTTCTTC,CASSLSYNEQFF
-,TRBJ1-1,TRBV5-1,-,TGCGCCAGCAGCTTGTCGCTTCTTCCGAAGGGGATCACTGAAGCTTTCTTT,CASSLSLLPKGITEAFF
-,TRBJ2-5,TRBV21-1,-,TGTGCCAGCAGCAAAGAAACAGGGATTGGCGAGACCCAGTACTTC,CASSKETGIGETQYF
TRBD1,TRBJ2-6,TRBV11-2,-,TGTGCCAGCAGCTTTACAGGGGGCGCTGGGGCCAACGTCCTGACTTTC,CASSFTGGAGANVLTF
-,TRBJ1-2,TRBV5-5,-,TGTGCCAGCAGCCCACAGGGTAACTATGGCTACACCTTC,CASSPQGNYGYTF
-,TRBJ1-1,TRBV6-1,-,TGTGCCAGCCGGGCCGCTGAAGCTGAAGCTTTCTTT,CASRAAEAEAFF
-,TRBJ1-1,TRBV11-2,-,TGTGCCAGCAGCCCCGGGGCCTGGGAAGCTTTCTTT,CASSPGAWEAFF
-,TRBJ2-3,TRBV20-1,-,TGCAGTGCCGGGACGCCAGATACGCAGTATTTT,CSAGTPDTQYF
-,TRBJ2-1,TRBV5-1,-,TGCGCCAGCACGCAGGAGGGGCAGGACTACAATGAGCAGTTCTTC,CASTQEGQDYNEQFF
-,TRBJ1-2,TRBV5-8,-,TGTGCCAGCAGCAAGACGACGGGGGGCTACACCTTC,CASSKTTGGYTF
TRBD2,TRBJ2-3,TRBV6-1,-,TGTGCCAGCACCGGCGGGAGAGACACAGATACGCAGTATTTT,CASTGGRDTDTQYF
-,TRBJ2-5,TRBV19,-,TGTGCCAGTAGTCCAATCGGGACCCAAGAGACCCAGTACTTC,CASSPIGTQETQYF
-,TRBJ2-3,TRBV11-2,-,TGTGCCAGCAGCCGGTACACAGATACGCAGTATTTT,CASSRYTDTQYF
-,TRBJ2-7,TRBV5-6,few,TGTGCCAGCAGCTTAAACGGGAGATCCTACGAGCAGTACTTC,CASSLNGRSYEQYF
TRBD1,TRBJ1-4,TRBV6-5,-,TGTGCCAGCAGTTACTCCGGAGGGGGCAATGAAAAACTGTTTTTT,CASSYSGGGNEKLFF
-,TRBJ2-3,TRBV9,-,TGTGCCAGCAGCGTAGCACTAGCTCGTGCAGATACGCAGTATTTT,CASSVALARADTQYF
TRBD1,TRBJ2-5,TRBV5-1,-,TGCGCCAGCAGCAGTACGACAGGGGGCCAAGAGACCCAGTACTTC,CASSSTTGGQETQYF
TRBD1,TRBJ1-2,TRBV7-9,-,TGTGCCAGCAGCACAGACAGGGGGCAAGGCTATGGCTACACCTTC,CASSTDRGQGYGYTF
TRBD2,TRBJ2-5,TRBV2,-,TGTGCCAGCAGCCCCGGGACTAGCGTGGAGACCCAGTACTTC,CASSPGTSVETQYF
TRBD1,TRBJ1-5,TRBV2,-,TGTGCCAGCAGCGTTACAGGGGGCCATCAGCCCCAGCATTTT,CASSVTGGHQPQHF
-,TRBJ1-5,TRBV2,-,TGTGCCAGCAGTGAAGACAGGCCAATTCATCAGCCCCAGCATTTT,CASSEDRPIHQPQHF
-,TRBJ1-2,TRBV5-6,-,TGTGCCAGCAGCTTGGCCTGGAGAGGGACTAACTATGGCTACACCTTC,CASSLAWRGTNYGYTF
-,TRBJ2-4,TRBV19,-,TGTGCCAGTAGTGCTACTGATACCTCAGCCAAAAACATTCAGTACTTC,CASSATDTSAKNIQYF
-,TRBJ2-3,TRBV7-2,-,TGTGCCAGCAGCTTAGTAAGGGTTAGCACAGATACGCAGTATTTT,CASSLVRVSTDTQYF
TRBD1,TRBJ2-3,TRBV2,-,TGTGCCAGCAGATCCGGGACAGGGATAGATACGCAGTATTTT,CASRSGTGIDTQYF
TRBD1,TRBJ2-7,TRBV7-9,-,TGTGCCAGCAGCTTAGGGACAGGGGTTGGCGAGCAGTACTTC,CASSLGTGVGEQYF
-,TRBJ1-2,TRBV7-2,-,TGTGCCAGCAGCTCCTGGGGTCTTGTTTTCCCCTCCCATGGCTACACCTTC,CASSSWGLVFPSHGYTF